This TCR beta chain was identified during a study of blood T cells in healthy people across ages. Points from the study as a whole: Age brought a roughly linear fall in TCR beta diversity measured per million T cells. Researchers said unsorted PBMCs prevented a conclusive naive versus antigen-experienced comparison.

Concerning this clonotype: Its antigen is not known.

PCR was performed a second time for about 7 to 12 cycles using a sample-barcoded 5' primer and a J-beta primer mix. TCRdb itself ran the 5' RACE reads through MiXCR, one entry per CDR3 protein. The sample contains approximately 800,000 distinct CDR3 sequences, roughly 60% of which appear only once. The CDR3 sequence is 14 residues long. Germline CDR1 and CDR2: MNHNY and SVGAGI (reference sequence). V was trimmed by 5 bases and J by 10 bases, leaving 18 bases between them. Each of the donors had 9 to 10 milliliters of peripheral blood drawn into EDTA-treated Vacutainer tubes. The chain combines TRBV6-6 with TRBJ2-1, with D perhaps TRBD2 (5 bases). The TCR comes from a man under 40 in good health. Sequencing used blood. The CDR3 coding sequence is TGTGCCAGCAGTGTCGGAGAGGGATTACACGAGCAGTTCTTC. Its protein is CASSVGEGLHEQFF.